The 16 T cell receptor beta chains listed next were all sequenced from one sample in a study of regulatory T cells in long-lasting Graves disease. Libraries of TCR beta came from iRepertoire HTBI primers plus Arm-PCR of CDR3 regions. From the multiplex PCR reads, TCRdb called clonotypes with MiXCR, one entry per CDR3 protein. Counted here are about 660,000 distinct CDR3 sequences, 25% to 30% occurring once; the ten biggest clones make up around 40%. Time point here: persistent/refractory GD, antithyroid drugs over 5 years with positive TRAb. PBMCs provided the RNA from which the TCR library was made. This sample comprised peripheral blood mononuclear cells (PBMCs), obtained when the disease was refractory, from a patient treated with antithyroid drugs. The source of these receptors is a female donor with Graves disease.

Concerning this clonotype: An end of the junction does not agree with germline; a read error may underlie this. The genes are TRBV7-2 and TRBJ1-5; 9 bases fit TRBD1. Germline loops: CDR1 SGHTA, CDR2 FQGNSA. This CDR3 is 15 amino acids long. The CDR3 sequence: CAGSARTGAHQPQHF. In DNA, the CDR3 is TGTGCCGGCAGCGCCCGGACAGGGGCACATCAGCCCCAGCATTTT. The full variable domain, with the rest looked up from reference TRBV7-2 and TRBJ1-5, is GAGVSQSPSNKVTEKGKDVELRCDPISGHTALYWYRQSLGQGLEFLIYFQGNSAPDKSGLPSDRFSAERTGGSVSTLTIQRTQQEDSAVYLCAGSARTGAHQPQHFGDGTRLSIL.

The table lists this clonotype with many counts. V usage is TRBV12-3 or TRBV12-4 and J usage is TRBJ2-7; D gene uncertain. Trimming removed 4 bases from V and 2 bases from J, with 15 bases in between. The CDR3 has 15 residues. The CDR3 is CASSYLGIGPYEQYF. As DNA, the CDR3 is TGTGCCAGCAGTTATTTGGGAATTGGACCCTACGAGCAGTACTTC.

This clonotype showed up many times. Sequence at one end of the junction differs from germline and may be a read error. This sequence joins TRBV11-2 and TRBJ1-1; D is perhaps TRBD1 (5 bases). Germline V gives CDR1 SGHAT, CDR2 FQNNGV. CDR3 length: 16 residues. The CDR3 coding sequence is TGTGCCAGCAGCTCGTTGGGGCGCAGGAAGAACGCTGAAGCTTTCTTT. This gives the protein CASSSLGRRKNAEAFF.

Ten or more counts support this clonotype. This sequence joins TRBV6-1 and TRBJ1-2; D gene uncertain. Trimming pared 2 bases from V and 8 bases from J, leaving 12 bases between. This CDR3 spans 13 amino acids. CDR1 and CDR2 (germline): MNHNS, SASEGT. CDR3 sequence reads: CASSEREKYGYTF. The CDR3 DNA sequence: TGTGCCAGCAGTGAAAGGGAGAAATACGGCTACACCTTC.

This clonotype was counted a few times. The J gene is TRBJ2-7, the V gene TRBV7-9; 8 nucleotides agree with TRBD1. CDR1 and CDR2 from the germline V gene are SEHNR and FQNEAQ (reference sequence). Germline trimming cut 5 bases from V and 2 bases from J; bases unmatched to any gene: 5. CDR3 length equals 14 residues. The CDR3 protein is CASSPEQGAYEQYF. CDR3 coding DNA: TGTGCCAGCAGCCCAGAACAGGGGGCCTACGAGCAGTACTTC. Complete variable domain (other parts from reference TRBV7-9 and TRBJ2-7): DTGVSQNPRHKITKRGQNVTFRCDPISEHNRLYWYRQTLGQGPEFLTYFQNEAQLEKSRLLSDRFSAERPKGSFSTLEIQRTEQGDSAMYLCASSPEQGAYEQYFGPGTRLTVT.

About this clonotype: Lacking the conserved final phenylalanine or tryptophan, this CDR3 likely reflects a read error. J is TRBJ1-2 and V is TRBV5-1, with TRBD1 matching 9 bases. V trimming: 3 bases; J trimming: 3 bases; junction bases outside the gene matches: 3. CDR1 is SGHRS, CDR2 YFSETQ, per germline. The CDR3 spans 14 residues. This chain's CDR3 is CASSSGQGYYGYTV. The CDR3 DNA follows: TGCGCCAGCAGCTCCGGACAGGGGTACTATGGCTACACCGTC.

This clonotype occurred many times. This chain links TRBV12-3 or TRBV12-4 with TRBJ1-2; TRBD1 matches 8 bases. V lost 1 base, J lost 3 bases, and 4 bases stayed unmatched. This CDR3 spans 15 amino acids. Written as DNA, the CDR3 is TGTGCCAGCAGTTTAGAAGACAGGGGTTACTATGGCTACACCTTC. Translated: CASSLEDRGYYGYTF.

As for this clonotype: This may be a read error, as it is one base from a much larger clone. In nucleotides, the CDR3 is TGTGCCAGCAGTTCTCCCGGGACAGGGGGCGTCCAGTACTTC. It translates to CASSSPGTGGVQYF. The V call is TRBV28, the J call TRBJ2-5; 12 nucleotides align to TRBD1. This CDR3 has 14 amino acids. V was pared by 4 bases and J by 10 bases, with 7 bases of the junction left unmatched. Germline V gene data show CDR1 as MDHEN and CDR2 as SYDVKM.

This clonotype was observed many times. V usage is TRBV6-1 and J usage is TRBJ2-7, with 8 bases fitting TRBD1. The CDR3 is made up of 13 amino acids. The germline V gene has CDR1 MNHNS and CDR2 SASEGT. With V trimmed by 10 bases and J by 5 bases, 10 bases remained unmatched. DNA of the CDR3: TGTGCCACCGAGCGCAGGGGGCTAAACGAGCAGTACTTC. Translating gives CATERRGLNEQYF.

This clonotype was observed a handful of times. This sequence joins TRBV5-1 and TRBJ1-1; TRBD1 matches at 7 bases. CDR1 and CDR2 from the germline V gene are SGHRS and YFSETQ. Trimming at V came to 4 bases and at J to 0 bases, leaving 6 bases not matched to a gene. The length of the CDR3 is 15 residues. This CDR3 is CASSRGDSMNTEAFF. The CDR3 coding sequence is TGCGCCAGCAGCCGGGGGGACAGTATGAACACTGAAGCTTTCTTT.

V gene TRBV4-1 combines with J gene TRBJ1-2, with D tentatively TRBD1 (5 bases). This CDR3 comprises 15 residues. With 2 bases removed from V and 0 bases from J, the gap between germline ends came to 10 bases. Looked up from germline, CDR1 is MGHRA and CDR2 is YSYEKL. The CDR3 sequence: CASSQKQDANYGYTF. The CDR3 nucleotides read TGCGCCAGCAGCCAAAAACAGGATGCTAACTATGGCTACACCTTC.

The chain is built from TRBV20-1 and TRBJ2-5, with 7 nucleotides matching TRBD1. CDR1 DFQATT and CDR2 SNEGSKA come from the germline V gene (reference sequence). The trim removed 6 bases at V and 1 base at J, leaving 8 bases unmatched. The CDR3 is made up of 14 amino acids. CDR3 nucleotide sequence: TGCAGTGCCACCCTTGGGGACAGCCAAGAGACCCAGTACTTC. Translation gives CSATLGDSQETQYF.

V gene TRBV29-1 combines with J gene TRBJ2-2; D is ambiguous. V lost 5 bases and J 1 base, leaving 11 bases between the germline ends. CDR3 length: 14 amino acids. Germline-derived CDR1 and CDR2 are SQVTM and ANQGSEA. Here the CDR3 DNA reads TGCAGCGTTTTTGACGGAAGGAACACCGGGGAGCTGTTTTTT. Amino acids: CSVFDGRNTGELFF.

This clonotype came up many times. CDR3 loop: CASSLMSGDQETQYF. CDR3 DNA: TGTGCCAGCAGCCTTATGTCGGGGGACCAAGAGACCCAGTACTTC. The chain joins TRBV28 to TRBJ2-5, with D perhaps matching TRBD2 (6 bases). Trimming shortened V by 6 bases and J by 0 bases, and 14 bases separated the two germline ends. The CDR3 has 15 amino acids. CDR1 and CDR2 from the germline V gene are MDHEN and SYDVKM. The variable domain in full, completed from reference TRBV28 and TRBJ2-5, reads DVKVTQSSRYLVKRTGEKVFLECVQDMDHENMFWYRQDPGLGLRLIYFSYDVKMKEKGDIPEGYSVSREKKERFSLILESASTNQTSMYLCASSLMSGDQETQYFGPGTRLLVL.

V usage is TRBV6-1 and J usage is TRBJ1-2; D not certain. Germline CDR1 reads MNHNS; CDR2 reads SASEGT. V was pared by 2 bases and J by 1 base, with 14 bases between. The CDR3 extends over 16 amino acids. CDR3 bases: TGTGCCAGCAGTGAATACTCGGTCCGCTTTAACTATGGCTACACCTTC. It yields the protein CASSEYSVRFNYGYTF.

This clonotype was observed at least ten times. The chain links TRBV2 to TRBJ2-7, with D hard to call. Germline V gene data show CDR1 as SNHLY and CDR2 as FYNNEI. The V end was cut by 3 bases, the J end by 1 base, with 13 bases between. The CDR3 extends over 15 amino acids. The CDR3 nucleotides read TGTGCCAGCAGTGATTCGGCGGACCCTTCCTACGAGCAGTACTTC. It translates to CASSDSADPSYEQYF.